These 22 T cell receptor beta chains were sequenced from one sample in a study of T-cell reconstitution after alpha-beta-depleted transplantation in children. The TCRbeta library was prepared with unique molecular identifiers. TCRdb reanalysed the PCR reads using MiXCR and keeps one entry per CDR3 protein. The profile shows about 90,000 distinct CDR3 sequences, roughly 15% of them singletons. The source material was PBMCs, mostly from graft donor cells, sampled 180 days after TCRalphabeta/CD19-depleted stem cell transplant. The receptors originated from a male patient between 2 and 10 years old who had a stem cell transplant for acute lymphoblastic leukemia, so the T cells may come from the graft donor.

In nucleotides, the CDR3 is TGTGCCAGCAGTTTTCAGTCCTACGAGCAGTACTTC. It translates to CASSFQSYEQYF. V usage is TRBV12-3 or TRBV12-4 and J usage is TRBJ2-7; D uncertain. V lost 3 bases and J lost 1, with 4 bases in between. The CDR3 runs to 12 residues.

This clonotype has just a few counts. CDR3 protein: CSARVESGADTQYF. CDR3 coding DNA: TGCAGTGCTAGAGTGGAGAGCGGGGCAGATACGCAGTATTTT. The chain uses TRBV20-1 and TRBJ2-3; TRBD2 matches at 7 bases. Germline V CDR1 and CDR2: DFQATT, SNEGSKA (reference sequence). The CDR3 consists of 14 residues. The junction had 5 bases not matched to a gene; V was cut back by 1 base and J by 4 bases.

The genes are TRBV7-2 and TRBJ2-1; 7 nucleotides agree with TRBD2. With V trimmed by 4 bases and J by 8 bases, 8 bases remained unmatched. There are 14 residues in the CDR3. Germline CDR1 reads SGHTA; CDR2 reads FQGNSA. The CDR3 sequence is CASSWGFGGDEQFF. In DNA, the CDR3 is TGTGCCAGCAGCTGGGGCTTTGGGGGGGATGAGCAGTTCTTC. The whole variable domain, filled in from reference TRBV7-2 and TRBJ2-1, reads GAGVSQSPSNKVTEKGKDVELRCDPISGHTALYWYRQSLGQGLEFLIYFQGNSAPDKSGLPSDRFSAERTGGSVSTLTIQRTQQEDSAVYLCASSWGFGGDEQFFGPGTRLTVL.

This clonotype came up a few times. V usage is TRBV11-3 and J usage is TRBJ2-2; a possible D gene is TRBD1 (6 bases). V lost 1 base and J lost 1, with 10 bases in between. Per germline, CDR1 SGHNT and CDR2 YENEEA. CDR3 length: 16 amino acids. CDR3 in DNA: TGTGCCAGCAGCTTAGCGTGGACAGAGAACACCGGGGAGCTGTTTTTT. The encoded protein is CASSLAWTENTGELFF. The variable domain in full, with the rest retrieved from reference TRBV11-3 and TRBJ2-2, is EAGVVQSPRYKIIEKKQPVAFWCNPISGHNTLYWYLQNLGQGPELLIRYENEEAVDDSQLPKDRFSAERLKGVDSTLKIQPAELGDSAVYLCASSLAWTENTGELFFGEGSRLTVL.

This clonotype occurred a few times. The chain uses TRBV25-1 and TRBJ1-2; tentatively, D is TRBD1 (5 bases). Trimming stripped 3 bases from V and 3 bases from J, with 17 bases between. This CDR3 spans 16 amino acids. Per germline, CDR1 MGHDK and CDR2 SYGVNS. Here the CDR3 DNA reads TGTGCCAGCAGTGACCCCGACAGTTGGGGGGACTATGGCTACACCTTC. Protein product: CASSDPDSWGDYGYTF.

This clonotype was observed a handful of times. CDR3 region: CASSLRTDKNIQYF. CDR3 bases: TGTGCCAGCAGCTTAAGGACAGACAAAAACATTCAGTACTTC. V usage is TRBV13 and J usage is TRBJ2-4; perhaps TRBD1 as D (6 bases). This CDR3 comprises 14 residues. Germline V CDR1 and CDR2: PRHDT, FYEKMQ (reference sequence). Between the trimmed V and J ends, which lost 2 bases and 3 bases, there was a span of 8 bases. The variable domain in full, with the rest retrieved from reference TRBV13 and TRBJ2-4, is AAGVIQSPRHLIKEKRETATLKCYPIPRHDTVYWYQQGPGQDPQFLISFYEKMQSDKGSIPDRFSAQQFSDYHSELNMSSLELGDSALYFCASSLRTDKNIQYFGAGTRLSVL.

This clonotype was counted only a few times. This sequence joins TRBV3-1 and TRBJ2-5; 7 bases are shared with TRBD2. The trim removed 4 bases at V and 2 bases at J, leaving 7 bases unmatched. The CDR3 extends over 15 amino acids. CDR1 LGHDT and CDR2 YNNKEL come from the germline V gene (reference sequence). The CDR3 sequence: CASSPRTSHQETQYF. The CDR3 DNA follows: TGTGCCAGCAGCCCGCGGACTAGTCATCAAGAGACCCAGTACTTC.

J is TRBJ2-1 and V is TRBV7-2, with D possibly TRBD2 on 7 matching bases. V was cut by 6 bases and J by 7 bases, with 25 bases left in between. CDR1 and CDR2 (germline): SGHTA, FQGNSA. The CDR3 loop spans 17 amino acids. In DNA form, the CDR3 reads TGTGCCAGCAGTCACGGTCCGGCGGGGGCTTATGGGAATGAGCAGTTCTTC. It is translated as CASSHGPAGAYGNEQFF.

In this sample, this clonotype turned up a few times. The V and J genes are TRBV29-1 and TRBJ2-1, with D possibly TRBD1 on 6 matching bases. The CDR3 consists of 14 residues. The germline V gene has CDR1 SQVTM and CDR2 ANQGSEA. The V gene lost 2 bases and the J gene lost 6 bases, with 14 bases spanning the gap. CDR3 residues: CSVERTGLGNEQFF. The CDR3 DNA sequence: TGCAGCGTTGAAAGAACAGGGCTTGGCAATGAGCAGTTCTTC.

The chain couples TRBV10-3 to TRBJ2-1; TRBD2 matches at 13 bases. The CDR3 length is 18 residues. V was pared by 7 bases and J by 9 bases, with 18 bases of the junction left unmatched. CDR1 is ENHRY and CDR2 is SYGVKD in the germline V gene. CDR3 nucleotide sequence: TGTGCCATCACCAAAGCCGGGACTAGCGGGGTCTTACCCGGTGAGCAGTTCTTC. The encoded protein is CAITKAGTSGVLPGEQFF.

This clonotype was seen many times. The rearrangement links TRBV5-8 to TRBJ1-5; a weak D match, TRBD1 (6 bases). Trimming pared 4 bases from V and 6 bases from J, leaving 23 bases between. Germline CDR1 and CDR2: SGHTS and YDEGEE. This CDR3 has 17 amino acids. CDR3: CASSSSPGHGGGQPQHF. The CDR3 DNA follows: TGTGCCAGCAGCAGTTCACCGGGACACGGGGGAGGTCAGCCCCAGCATTTT.

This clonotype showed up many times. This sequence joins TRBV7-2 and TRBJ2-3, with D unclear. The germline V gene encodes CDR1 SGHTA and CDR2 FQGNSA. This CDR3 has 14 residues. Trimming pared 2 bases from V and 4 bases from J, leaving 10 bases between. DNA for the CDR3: TGTGCCAGCAGCTTAAACCTGGGCGCAGATACGCAGTATTTT. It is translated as CASSLNLGADTQYF.

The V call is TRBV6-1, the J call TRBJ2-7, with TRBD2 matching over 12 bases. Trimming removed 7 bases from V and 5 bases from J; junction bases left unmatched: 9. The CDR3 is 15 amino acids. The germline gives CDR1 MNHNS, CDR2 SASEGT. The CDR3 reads CASTTGTSGRNEQYF. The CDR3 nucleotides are TGTGCCAGCACCACGGGTACTAGCGGGAGGAACGAGCAGTACTTC.

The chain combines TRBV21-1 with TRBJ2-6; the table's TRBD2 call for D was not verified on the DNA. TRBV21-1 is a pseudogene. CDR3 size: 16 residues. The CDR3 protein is CASSLAGPSGANVLTF. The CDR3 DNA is TGTGCCAGCAGCCTGGCGGGGCCCTCTGGGGCCAACGTCCTGACTTTC.

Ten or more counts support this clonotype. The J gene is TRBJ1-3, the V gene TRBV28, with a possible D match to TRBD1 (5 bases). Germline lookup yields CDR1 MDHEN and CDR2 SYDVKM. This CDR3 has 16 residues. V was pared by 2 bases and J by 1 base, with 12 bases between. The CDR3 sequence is CASSLTKGRSGNTIYF. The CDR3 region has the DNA TGTGCCAGCAGTTTAACAAAGGGGCGGTCTGGAAACACCATATATTTT.

The CDR3 spells CASSTDRGKNEKLFF. CDR3 nucleotides: TGTGCCAGCAGCACCGACAGGGGGAAAAATGAAAAACTGTTTTTT. This chain joins TRBV2 and TRBJ1-4; 9 positions match TRBD1. The CDR3 consists of 15 residues. Germline V CDR1 and CDR2: SNHLY, FYNNEI. Germline trimming cut 6 bases from V and 5 bases from J; bases unmatched to any gene: 7.

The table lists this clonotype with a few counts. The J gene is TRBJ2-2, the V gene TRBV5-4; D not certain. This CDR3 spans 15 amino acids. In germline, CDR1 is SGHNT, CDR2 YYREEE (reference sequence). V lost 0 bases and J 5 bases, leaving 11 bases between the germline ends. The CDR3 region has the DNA TGTGCCAGCAGCTTGGGGTCCTCTTGGACCGGGGAGCTGTTTTTT. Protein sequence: CASSLGSSWTGELFF.

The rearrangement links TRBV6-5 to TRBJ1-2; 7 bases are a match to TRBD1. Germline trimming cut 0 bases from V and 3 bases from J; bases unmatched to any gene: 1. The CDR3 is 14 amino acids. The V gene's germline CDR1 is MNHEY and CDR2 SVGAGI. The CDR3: CASSYSGGDYGYTF. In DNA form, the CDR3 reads TGTGCCAGCAGTTACTCAGGGGGCGACTATGGCTACACCTTC.

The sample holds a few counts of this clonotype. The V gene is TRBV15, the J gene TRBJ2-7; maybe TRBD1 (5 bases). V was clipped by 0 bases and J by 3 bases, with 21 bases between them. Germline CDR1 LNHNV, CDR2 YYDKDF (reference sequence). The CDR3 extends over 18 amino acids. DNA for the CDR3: TGTGCCACCAGCAGAGATTCGGTTGTAGCAGGGTATTTCTACGAGCAGTACTTC. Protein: CATSRDSVVAGYFYEQYF.

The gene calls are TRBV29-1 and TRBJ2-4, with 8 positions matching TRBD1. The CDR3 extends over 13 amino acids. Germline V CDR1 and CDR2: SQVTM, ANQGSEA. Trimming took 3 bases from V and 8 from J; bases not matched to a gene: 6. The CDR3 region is CSVEAGGLDIQYF. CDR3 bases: TGCAGCGTTGAGGCAGGGGGCTTAGACATTCAGTACTTC.

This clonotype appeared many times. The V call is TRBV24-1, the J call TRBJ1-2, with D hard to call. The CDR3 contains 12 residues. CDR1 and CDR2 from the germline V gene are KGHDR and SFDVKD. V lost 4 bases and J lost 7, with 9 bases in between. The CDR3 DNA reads TGTGCCACCAGTGACGGGATGGGTGGCTACACCTTC. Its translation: CATSDGMGGYTF.

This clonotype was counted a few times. CDR3 in DNA: TGTGCCAGCAGTGGGGCTCTTTCTAGCTATGGCTACACCTTC. It specifies CASSGALSSYGYTF. The gene calls are TRBV28 and TRBJ1-2; perhaps TRBD1 as D (5 bases). Trimming pared 5 bases from V and 4 bases from J, leaving 14 bases between. The CDR3 is 14 amino acids. Germline lookup yields CDR1 MDHEN and CDR2 SYDVKM.